The 26 T cell receptor beta chains listed next were all sequenced from one sample in a study of beta chain features in type 1 diabetes. Study-level points and caveats: Type 1 diabetes patients had TCRB CDR3s that were shorter (moderately but significantly so) in all four CD4+ subsets.

Expressed TCRB transcripts were sequenced after all isolated RNA was converted to cDNA. The method was immunoSEQ multiplex PCR; TCRdb's version includes in-frame clones alone and lacks a portion of them. The sample includes 300,000 to 350,000 clones, about 13% of them seen just once. The antigens of these receptors remain unknown. Source material: naive CD4+ T cells from blood. Receptor source: a woman aged 18-29 years with type 1 diabetes.

The gene calls are TRBV28 and TRBJ2-5; possible D gene TRBD1, 6 bases. The CDR3 runs to 15 residues. Germline CDR1 reads MDHEN; CDR2 reads SYDVKM. Trimming shortened V by 8 bases and J by 5 bases, and 21 bases separated the two germline ends. The CDR3 loop is CASRGGLATGETQYF. CDR3 sequence (DNA): TGTGCCAGCCGTGGGGGCCTAGCCACCGGGGAGACCCAGTACTTC.

The V call is TRBV5-1, the J call TRBJ2-1; 12 positions agree with TRBD2. The CDR3 runs 17 residues. The V segment lost 4 bases and the J segment 4 bases; nucleotides outside the gene matches: 9. Germline V gene data show CDR1 as SGHRS and CDR2 as YFSETQ. CDR3 residues: CASSPTSGRSVYNEQFF. The CDR3, as DNA: TGCGCCAGCAGCCCGACTAGCGGGAGATCTGTGTACAATGAGCAGTTCTTC.

V and J are TRBV7-9 and TRBJ2-1; 12 nucleotides match TRBD2. V lost 5 bases to trimming and J lost 7 bases; unmatched junction nucleotides: 6. The CDR3 has 15 amino acids. The germline CDR1 and CDR2 sequences are SEHNR and FQNEAQ (reference sequence). The CDR3 DNA is TGTGCCAGCAGCAACGGACTAGCGGGGCCTAATGAGCAGTTCTTC. Protein: CASSNGLAGPNEQFF.

The rearrangement links TRBV4-1 to TRBJ2-5; 7 nucleotides line up with TRBD1. CDR1 and CDR2 (germline): MGHRA, YSYEKL. J was trimmed by 4 bases and V by 1 base; bases with no gene match: 9. This CDR3 is 16 amino acids long. CDR3 sequence reads: CASSQGQGPRGETQYF. CDR3 in DNA: TGCGCCAGCAGCCAAGGACAGGGACCCCGAGGAGAGACCCAGTACTTC.

This clone has more than one count but fewer than ten. The chain couples TRBV19 to TRBJ2-3, with 12 bases that match TRBD2. Germline-derived CDR1 and CDR2 are LNHDA and SQIVND (reference sequence). This CDR3 is built from 17 residues. The ends lost 3 bases at V and 6 bases at J; junction bases unmatched: 10. The CDR3 DNA is TGTGCCAGTAGTATCGGCCGACTAGCGGGAGTGGTCGATACGCAGTATTTT. It codes for CASSIGRLAGVVDTQYF.

With regard to this clone: The same CDR3 arises from other DNA sequences in this sample as well. This chain uses TRBV7-9 with TRBJ1-2; no clear D gene. Trimming left V 1 base short and J 0 bases short, with 6 bases between. The V gene's germline CDR1 is SEHNR and CDR2 FQNEAQ (reference sequence). The CDR3 runs to 14 residues. CDR3 in DNA: TGTGCCAGCAGCTTAGGCCAGGCTAACTATGGCTACACCTTC. Translated, it gives CASSLGQANYGYTF.

The chain uses TRBV30 and TRBJ1-2; 7 bases match TRBD1. The germline V gene encodes CDR1 GTSNPN and CDR2 SVGIG (reference sequence). The CDR3 consists of 16 residues. V was pared by 3 bases and J by 6 bases, with 16 bases of the junction left unmatched. The CDR3 nucleotides read TGTGCCTGGAGCCCAAGACGACGTAGGGGGCTGGATGGCTACACCTTC. Amino acids: CAWSPRRRRGLDGYTF.

The chain combines TRBV19 with TRBJ2-1; possible D gene TRBD1, 5 bases. Deletions cut 4 bases from V and 10 bases from J, with 17 bases between. The CDR3 has 14 residues. Germline V gives CDR1 LNHDA, CDR2 SQIVND (reference sequence). The CDR3 sequence is CASSTLSGYREQFF. The CDR3 region has the DNA TGTGCCAGTAGTACCCTTTCAGGGTACCGGGAGCAGTTCTTC.

The V gene is TRBV2, the J gene TRBJ2-3, with 7 bases aligning to TRBD2. J gave up 3 bases and V 2 bases, and 8 bases lay outside the gene matches. This CDR3 region has 16 residues. Germline V gene lookup returns CDR1 SNHLY and CDR2 FYNNEI. The CDR3 DNA sequence: TGTGCCAGCAGTGAAAGCGGGACTGGTAAAACAGATACGCAGTATTTT. It codes for CASSESGTGKTDTQYF.

This clone was seen a handful of times. The chain is built from TRBV19 and TRBJ2-5, with 11 bases aligning to TRBD2. The ends lost 5 bases at V and 6 bases at J; junction bases unmatched: 17. This CDR3 has 18 amino acids. From germline, CDR1 is LNHDA and CDR2 SQIVND (reference sequence). CDR3 loop: CASSVQGVAGGPRKTQYF. The DNA of the CDR3 is TGTGCCAGTAGTGTCCAGGGGGTAGCGGGAGGGCCGAGGAAGACCCAGTACTTC.

This clone was counted between two and nine times. This chain uses TRBV7-3 with TRBJ1-2; 8 nucleotides match TRBD1. The CDR3 totals 14 residues. Germline V gene sequence: CDR1 SGHTA, CDR2 FQGTGA. The ends lost 6 bases at V and 8 bases at J; junction bases unmatched: 11. The CDR3 DNA sequence: TGTGCCAGCAGTCTATCGGACAGGGTTGGCGGCTACACCTTC. This sequence encodes CASSLSDRVGGYTF.

This chain uses TRBV28 with TRBJ2-1; TRBD2 aligns across 9 bases. The V and J ends lost 7 bases and 7 bases, in that order; junction bases with no gene match: 5. From germline, CDR1 is MDHEN and CDR2 SYDVKM. The CDR3 spans 13 residues. CDR3 sequence: CASNGLARNEQFF. The CDR3 coding sequence is TGTGCCAGCAACGGACTAGCGCGGAATGAGCAGTTCTTC.

This clone has only a few counts. This chain uses TRBV5-4 with TRBJ2-7, with TRBD2 identical over 7 bases. Trimming cost V 4 bases and J 0 bases; bases outside gene matches: 13. The CDR3 has 17 amino acids. Germline values: CDR1 SGHNT, CDR2 YYREEE (reference sequence). CDR3: CASSPSGVTSSSYEQYF. The CDR3 nucleotides are TGTGCCAGCAGCCCTTCTGGGGTGACTAGCTCCTCCTACGAGCAGTACTTC.

The V gene is TRBV25-1, the J gene TRBJ1-1; 10 bases line up with TRBD1. The CDR3 totals 17 residues. V shed 1 base, J shed 4 bases, and the junction held 9 bases outside the gene matches. Germline assignment: CDR1 MGHDK and CDR2 SYGVNS. CDR3 residues: CASSEFPRQGARTEAFF. The CDR3 bases are TGTGCCAGCAGTGAATTCCCGCGACAGGGGGCCCGCACTGAAGCTTTCTTT. The whole variable domain, remainder taken from reference TRBV25-1 and TRBJ1-1, is EADIYQTPRYLVIGTGKKITLECSQTMGHDKMYWYQQDPGMELHLIHYSYGVNSTEKGDLSSESTVSRIRTEHFPLTLESARPSHTSQYLCASSEFPRQGARTEAFFGQGTRLTVV.

This chain links TRBV5-1 with TRBJ2-5, with 8 bases that match TRBD1. The CDR3 is 13 residues long. Unmatched junction bases numbered 3, after V lost 4 bases and J lost 4 bases. The V gene's germline CDR1 is SGHRS and CDR2 YFSETQ. The CDR3 DNA reads TGCGCCAGCAGCACCGACAGGGGAGAGACCCAGTACTTC. This codes for CASSTDRGETQYF.

Points on this clone: At one end, the junction sequence differs from germline, possibly due to a read error. V is TRBV10-3 and J is TRBJ2-1, with TRBD2 as a possible D gene (6 bases). The CDR3 consists of 15 residues. CDR1 is ENHRY, CDR2 SYGVKD, per germline. The CDR3 nucleotides are TGTGCCATCAGTGCCAGGGACTTCTCCAACAATGAGCAGTTCTTC. Encoded protein: CAISARDFSNNEQFF.

This chain joins TRBV5-1 and TRBJ2-1, with TRBD2 identical over 7 bases. V dropped 2 bases and J dropped 8; count of bases not matched to a gene: 7. The CDR3 is made up of 14 amino acids. CDR1 is SGHRS, CDR2 YFSETQ, per germline. The CDR3 is CASSLGGSGDEQFF. CDR3 in DNA: TGCGCCAGCAGCTTAGGCGGGAGCGGAGATGAGCAGTTCTTC. Full variable domain (rest looked up from reference TRBV5-1 and TRBJ2-1): KAGVTQTPRYLIKTRGQQVTLSCSPISGHRSVSWYQQTPGQGLQFLFEYFSETQRNKGNFPGRFSGRQFSNSRSEMNVSTLELGDSALYLCASSLGGSGDEQFFGPGTRLTVL.

The rearrangement uses TRBV29-1 and TRBJ2-3; 13 nucleotides align to TRBD2. Germline assignment: CDR1 SQVTM and CDR2 ANQGSEA. The CDR3 has 15 residues. J was trimmed by 1 base and V by 4 bases; bases with no gene match: 2. In nucleotides, the CDR3 is TGCAGCGTTGGACTAGCGGGAGGCCGCACAGATACGCAGTATTTT. Translated: CSVGLAGGRTDTQYF.

The V gene is TRBV5-1, the J gene TRBJ1-1; D call uncertain. V was clipped by 1 base and J by 4 bases, with 11 bases between them. The CDR3 has 14 amino acids. The germline CDR1 and CDR2 sequences are SGHRS and YFSETQ. CDR3 protein: CASSLLERSTEAFF. The CDR3 DNA is TGCGCCAGCAGCTTGCTCGAGAGAAGCACTGAAGCTTTCTTT.

The rearrangement joins TRBV5-4 to TRBJ2-5; 13 nucleotides agree with TRBD2. The length of the CDR3 is 15 residues. V shed 4 bases and J 7 bases; nucleotides not matched to a gene: 7. CDR1 and CDR2 from the germline V gene are SGHNT and YYREEE (reference sequence). DNA of the CDR3: TGTGCCAGCAGCACGGGACTAGCGGGATTCGGGACCCAGTACTTC. Amino acid sequence: CASSTGLAGFGTQYF.

V is TRBV29-1 and J is TRBJ2-5, with a weak D call TRBD1 (6 bases). Trimming removed 3 bases at V and 5 bases at J, with 16 bases between. Germline V lookup: CDR1 SQVTM, CDR2 ANQGSEA. The CDR3 length is 14 residues. This chain's CDR3 is CSVDPGRGDETQYF. DNA of the CDR3: TGCAGCGTTGATCCGGGCAGGGGTGACGAGACCCAGTACTTC.

This clone was picked up a small number of times. CDR3 sequence: CASSLAASGRVGDEQFF. As DNA, the CDR3 is TGTGCCAGCAGCTTAGCGGCTAGCGGGAGAGTTGGGGATGAGCAGTTCTTC. The chain employs TRBV7-2 and TRBJ2-1; the match to TRBD2 covers 10 bases. The trim removed 0 bases at V and 8 bases at J, leaving 10 bases unmatched. Germline CDR1 and CDR2: SGHTA and FQGNSA. The CDR3 length is 17 residues.

In this sample, this clone turned up a few times. Other nucleotide sequences in the sample specify the same CDR3. The J gene is TRBJ1-2, the V gene TRBV19, with unresolved D. CDR1 is LNHDA, CDR2 SQIVND, per germline (reference sequence). The CDR3 extends over 12 amino acids. V lost 2 bases and J 3 bases, leaving 4 bases between the germline ends. The CDR3 is CASSIQDYGYTF. As DNA, the CDR3 is TGTGCCAGTAGTATACAGGACTATGGCTACACCTTC.

This clone has just a few counts. The rearrangement joins TRBV11-2 to TRBJ1-2; the D is unclear. Trimming stripped 1 base from V and 0 bases from J, with 9 bases between. The germline V gene encodes CDR1 SGHAT and CDR2 FQNNGV. This CDR3 contains 15 residues. The CDR3 nucleotides are TGTGCCAGCAGCTTAGGACGGAGGGCTAACTATGGCTACACCTTC. It yields the protein CASSLGRRANYGYTF. The whole variable domain, filled in from reference TRBV11-2 and TRBJ1-2, reads EAGVAQSPRYKIIEKRQSVAFWCNPISGHATLYWYQQILGQGPKLLIQFQNNGVVDDSQLPKDRFSAERLKGVDSTLKIQPAKLEDSAVYLCASSLGRRANYGYTFGSGTRLTVV.

This clone was seen more than once but under ten times. The rearrangement uses TRBV2 and TRBJ1-1; D uncertain. This CDR3 is 14 amino acids long. Trimming pared 6 bases from V and 1 base from J, leaving 12 bases between. CDR1 and CDR2 from the germline V gene are SNHLY and FYNNEI. DNA of the CDR3: TGTGCCAGCAGGGGAGTTTTGGGGAACACTGAAGCTTTCTTT. This encodes CASRGVLGNTEAFF. Drawing the rest from reference TRBV2 and TRBJ1-1, the complete variable domain is EPEVTQTPSHQVTQMGQEVILRCVPISNHLYFYWYRQILGQKVEFLVSFYNNEISEKSEIFDDQFSVERPDGSNFTLKIRSTKLEDSAMYFCASRGVLGNTEAFFGQGTRLTVV.

This clone was detected a few times. The genes are TRBV5-1 and TRBJ2-3; the D gene is possibly TRBD1 (5 bases). The CDR3 extends over 16 amino acids. Trimming left V 6 bases short and J 2 bases short, with 19 bases between. CDR1 is SGHRS and CDR2 is YFSETQ in the germline V gene. DNA for the CDR3: TGCGCCAGCAAACGCGCTCACCCGACAGACACAGATACGCAGTATTTT. Amino acid sequence: CASKRAHPTDTDTQYF.